One sample yielded the 31 T cell receptor beta chains listed below, sequenced in a study of CXCR3-negative and CXCR3-positive naive CD8 T cells. The method, 5' RACE with UMI labels, was used to prepare the TRB cDNA libraries. From the 5' RACE reads, TCRdb lists one entry per CDR3 protein and no DNA. The repertoire table contains 130,000 or so distinct CDR3 sequences. Sequences were obtained from naive CXCR3- CD8+ T cells from blood. The subset is: CD45RO-CCR7+CD27+CD95- naive CD8+ T cells lacking CXCR3 (TNR3-). These receptors all come from a human donor in good health. Some clones in this sample may be carry-over from other donors' samples.

V gene TRBV28 combines with J gene TRBJ2-7; TCRdb picks TRBD1, but there is no DNA to check that call. CDR1 is MDHEN, CDR2 SYDVKM, per germline. The CDR3 extends over 15 amino acids. CDR3 residues: CASSPGTGNYYEQYF.

The genes are TRBV20-1 and TRBJ2-7; TCRdb indicates TRBD2, and absent DNA this call remains unverified. The CDR3 is 15 residues long. Germline V gene sequence: CDR1 DFQATT, CDR2 SNEGSKA (reference sequence). CDR3: CSARPPSSGSYEQYF.

The chain couples TRBV28 to TRBJ2-1; the TRBD2 assignment by TCRdb is unverifiable without DNA. This CDR3 region has 16 residues. Germline V gene data show CDR1 as MDHEN and CDR2 as SYDVKM. CDR3 residues: CASSFRTTPTYNEQFF.

The chain links TRBV7-9 to TRBJ2-3; TCRdb lists TRBD2, though no DNA is available to test this call. The CDR3 has 17 residues. Germline CDR1 is SEHNR and CDR2 is FQNEAQ (reference sequence). Here the CDR3 reads CASSLGTSGGVTDTQYF. Filled out from reference TRBV7-9 and TRBJ2-3, the complete variable domain reads DTGVSQNPRHKITKRGQNVTFRCDPISEHNRLYWYRQTLGQGPEFLTYFQNEAQLEKSRLLSDRFSAERPKGSFSTLEIQRTEQGDSAMYLCASSLGTSGGVTDTQYFGPGTRLTVL.

The rearrangement links TRBV6-5 to TRBJ1-1; the TRBD1 assignment by TCRdb is unverifiable without DNA. Germline V lookup: CDR1 MNHEY, CDR2 SVGAGI. This CDR3 has 18 amino acids. The CDR3 reads CASRTDGGKGGSNTEAFF.

This sequence joins TRBV7-9 and TRBJ2-3; the TCRdb D gene call, TRBD1, has no DNA to confirm it. This CDR3 is 14 amino acids long. Germline V gives CDR1 SEHNR, CDR2 FQNEAQ (reference sequence). The CDR3 reads CASSQTGGTETQYF.

The V and J genes are TRBV7-2 and TRBJ1-5; the TCRdb D gene call, TRBD1, has no DNA to confirm it. The V gene's germline CDR1 is SGHTA and CDR2 FQGNSA. The CDR3 consists of 16 residues. The CDR3 reads CASSLGTGMGNQPQHF.

The rearrangement uses TRBV7-7 and TRBJ2-7; the D call from TCRdb, TRBD1, cannot be confirmed without DNA. The CDR3 loop spans 15 amino acids. Germline lookup yields CDR1 SSHAT and CDR2 FNYEAQ (reference sequence). The CDR3 protein is CASSPRDRGGYEQYF. The variable domain in full, completed from reference TRBV7-7 and TRBJ2-7, reads GAGVSQSPRYKVTKRGQDVTLRCDPISSHATLYWYQQALGQGPEFLTYFNYEAQPDKSGLPSDRFSAERPEGSISTLTIQRTEQRDSAMYRCASSPRDRGGYEQYFGPGTRLTVT.

The rearrangement uses TRBV29-1 and TRBJ2-7; TCRdb designates TRBD2, a call that cannot be tested without DNA. This CDR3 has 12 residues. Looked up from germline, CDR1 is SQVTM and CDR2 is ANQGSEA. CDR3: CSVGGGAYEQYF.

The chain's CDR3 is CSARWLAGNNEQFF. J is TRBJ2-1 and V is TRBV20-1; TCRdb outputs TRBD2, but without DNA this stays unchecked. The CDR3 extends over 14 amino acids. Germline CDR1 reads DFQATT; CDR2 reads SNEGSKA (reference sequence).

CDR3 sequence: CASSLASGGVEQFF. The rearrangement uses TRBV5-1 and TRBJ2-1; the D call from TCRdb, TRBD1, cannot be confirmed without DNA. From germline, CDR1 is SGHRS and CDR2 YFSETQ. This CDR3 is built from 14 residues.

CDR3 region: CASSFASGRGNEQFF. This chain connects TRBV12-3 or TRBV12-4 to TRBJ2-1; TCRdb's D call of TRBD2 is untestable without DNA. This CDR3 spans 15 amino acids.

V is TRBV5-6 and J is TRBJ2-1; TCRdb returns TRBD2, unconfirmable since there is no DNA. This CDR3 spans 18 amino acids. The germline CDR1 and CDR2 sequences are SGHDT and YYEEEE. This CDR3 is CASSFLTTSGGASNEQFF.

This sequence joins TRBV23-1 and TRBJ1-6. TRBV23-1 is an ORF, with its function uncertain. The CDR3 contains 16 residues. The CDR3 is CASSQSRGLYNSPLHF.

The V gene is TRBV28, the J gene TRBJ2-7; TCRdb picks TRBD1, but there is no DNA to check that call. CDR1 is MDHEN, CDR2 SYDVKM, per germline. The CDR3 extends over 14 amino acids. The CDR3 spells CASSFPGAATGQYF.

The rearrangement uses TRBV9 and TRBJ2-1; TCRdb indicates TRBD2, and absent DNA this call remains unverified. The CDR3 runs 15 residues. In germline, CDR1 is SGDLS, CDR2 YYNGEE. The CDR3 loop reads CASSHALAGGDEQFF.

The V and J genes are TRBV29-1 and TRBJ2-5; TCRdb reports TRBD1, a call that lacks DNA to check it against. The CDR3 is made up of 15 amino acids. The germline V gene encodes CDR1 SQVTM and CDR2 ANQGSEA. Here the CDR3 reads CSVELRGQVSETQYF. The whole variable domain, filled in from reference TRBV29-1 and TRBJ2-5, reads SAVISQKPSRDICQRGTSLTIQCQVDSQVTMMFWYRQQPGQSLTLIATANQGSEATYESGFVIDKFPISRPNLTFSTLTVSNMSPEDSSIYLCSVELRGQVSETQYFGPGTRLLVL.

The chain joins TRBV29-1 to TRBJ1-2. CDR1 SQVTM and CDR2 ANQGSEA come from the germline V gene. This CDR3 comprises 11 residues. CDR3 region: CSVENSYGYTF.

J is TRBJ2-7 and V is TRBV28; TCRdb indicates TRBD1, and absent DNA this call remains unverified. The CDR3 is made up of 12 amino acids. Germline-derived CDR1 and CDR2 are MDHEN and SYDVKM. This CDR3 is CASTPVGGQQYF.

J is TRBJ2-3 and V is TRBV28. The CDR3 runs to 15 residues. Germline V gene data show CDR1 as MDHEN and CDR2 as SYDVKM. The CDR3 reads CASSFNLHSTDTQYF.

V usage is TRBV20-1 and J usage is TRBJ1-2; TCRdb's D call, TRBD1, is unchecked because there is no DNA. Germline lookup yields CDR1 DFQATT and CDR2 SNEGSKA (reference sequence). This CDR3 region has 17 residues. The CDR3 loop reads CSATEIRPGERDYGYTF.

CDR3 loop: CASSYAGNGGRETQYF. The chain is built from TRBV6-2 or TRBV6-3 and TRBJ2-5; TCRdb indicates TRBD2, and absent DNA this call remains unverified. CDR3 length: 16 residues. CDR1 is MNHEY, CDR2 SVGEGT, per germline.

The J gene is TRBJ2-2, the V gene TRBV7-3; TCRdb designates TRBD2, a call that cannot be tested without DNA. The germline CDR1 and CDR2 sequences are SGHTA and FQGTGA. The CDR3 runs 16 residues. The CDR3 is CASTPGLAANTGELFF.

The rearrangement joins TRBV4-3 to TRBJ2-3; no DNA is available, so the TRBD1 call from TCRdb remains unchecked. The CDR3 runs to 17 residues. CDR1 and CDR2 from the germline V gene are LGHNA and YSLEER. The CDR3 spells CASSQRFSGELTDTQYF.

CDR3 residues: CASSPEQGGRSNQPQHF. The chain recombines TRBV11-2 with TRBJ1-5; no DNA is available, so the TRBD1 call from TCRdb remains unchecked. Germline V CDR1 and CDR2: SGHAT, FQNNGV. The CDR3 extends over 17 amino acids. Looking up the rest from reference TRBV11-2 and TRBJ1-5 gives the full variable domain: EAGVAQSPRYKIIEKRQSVAFWCNPISGHATLYWYQQILGQGPKLLIQFQNNGVVDDSQLPKDRFSAERLKGVDSTLKIQPAKLEDSAVYLCASSPEQGGRSNQPQHFGDGTRLSIL.

The rearrangement links TRBV15 to TRBJ2-7. Germline values: CDR1 LNHNV, CDR2 YYDKDF (reference sequence). This CDR3 is built from 15 residues. This CDR3 is CATSREQTPSYEQYF.

The chain combines TRBV5-1 with TRBJ2-1. The CDR3 runs to 15 residues. Germline lookup yields CDR1 SGHRS and CDR2 YFSETQ. The CDR3 protein is CASSSAGGSYNEQFF.

CDR3 sequence: CSVEGLPTSGNADTQYF. The chain has TRBV29-1 and TRBJ2-3; there is no DNA to check the TCRdb D call of TRBD2. The germline V gene has CDR1 SQVTM and CDR2 ANQGSEA. The CDR3 has 17 residues.

The CDR3 is CASSYEGNEQFF. V gene TRBV6-5 combines with J gene TRBJ2-1; TCRdb picks TRBD2, but there is no DNA to check that call. The germline V gene has CDR1 MNHEY and CDR2 SVGAGI. This CDR3 contains 12 residues.

This chain uses TRBV29-1 with TRBJ2-1; TCRdb reports TRBD2, a call that lacks DNA to check it against. CDR1 and CDR2 from the germline V gene are SQVTM and ANQGSEA. The CDR3 sequence is 14 residues long. The CDR3 is CSVGQRGGLDEQFF.

The CDR3 reads CASSQQGASTYNEQFF. The gene calls are TRBV4-1 and TRBJ2-1; with no DNA, the TCRdb D assignment of TRBD1 cannot be verified. The length of the CDR3 is 16 residues. CDR1 and CDR2 (germline): MGHRA, YSYEKL.